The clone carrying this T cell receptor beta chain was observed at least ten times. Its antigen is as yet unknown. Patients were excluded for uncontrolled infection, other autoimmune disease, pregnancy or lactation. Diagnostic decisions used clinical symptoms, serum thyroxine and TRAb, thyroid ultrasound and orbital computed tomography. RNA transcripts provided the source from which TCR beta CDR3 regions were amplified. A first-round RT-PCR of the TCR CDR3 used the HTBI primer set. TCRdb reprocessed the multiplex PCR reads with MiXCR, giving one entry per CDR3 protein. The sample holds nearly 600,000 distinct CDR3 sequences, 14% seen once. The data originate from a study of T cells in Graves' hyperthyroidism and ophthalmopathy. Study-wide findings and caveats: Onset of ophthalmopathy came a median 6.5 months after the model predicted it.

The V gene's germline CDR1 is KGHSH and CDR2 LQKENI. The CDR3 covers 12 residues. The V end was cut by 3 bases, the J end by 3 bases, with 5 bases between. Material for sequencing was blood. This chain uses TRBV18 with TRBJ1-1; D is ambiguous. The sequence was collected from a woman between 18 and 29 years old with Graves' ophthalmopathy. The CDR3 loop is CASSPLDTEAFF. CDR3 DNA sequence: TGTGCCAGCTCACCGTTAGACACTGAAGCTTTCTTT.